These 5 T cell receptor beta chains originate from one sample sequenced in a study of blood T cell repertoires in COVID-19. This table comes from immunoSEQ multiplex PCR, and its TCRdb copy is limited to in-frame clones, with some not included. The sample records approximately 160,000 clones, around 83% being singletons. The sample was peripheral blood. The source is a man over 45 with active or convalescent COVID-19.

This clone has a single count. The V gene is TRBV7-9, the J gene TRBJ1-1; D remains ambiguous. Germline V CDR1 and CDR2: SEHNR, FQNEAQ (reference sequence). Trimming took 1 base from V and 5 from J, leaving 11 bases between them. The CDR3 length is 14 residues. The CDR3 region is CASSLDSKITEAFF. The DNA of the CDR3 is TGTGCCAGCAGCTTAGACAGTAAAATAACTGAAGCTTTCTTT. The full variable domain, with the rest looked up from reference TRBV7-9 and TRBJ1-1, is DTGVSQNPRHKITKRGQNVTFRCDPISEHNRLYWYRQTLGQGPEFLTYFQNEAQLEKSRLLSDRFSAERPKGSFSTLEIQRTEQGDSAMYLCASSLDSKITEAFFGQGTRLTVV.

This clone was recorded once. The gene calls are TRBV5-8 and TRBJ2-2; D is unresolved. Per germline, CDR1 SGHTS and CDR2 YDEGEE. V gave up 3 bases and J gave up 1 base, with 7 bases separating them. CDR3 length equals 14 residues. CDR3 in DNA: TGTGCCAGCAGCTCAACTCTGAACACCGGGGAGCTGTTTTTT. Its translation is CASSSTLNTGELFF.

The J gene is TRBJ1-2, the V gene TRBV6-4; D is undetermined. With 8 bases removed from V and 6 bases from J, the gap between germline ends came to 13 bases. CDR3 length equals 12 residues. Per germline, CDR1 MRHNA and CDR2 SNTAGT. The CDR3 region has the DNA TGTGCCAGCTCCGAGGGAGGGAATGGCTACACCTTC. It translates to CASSEGGNGYTF.

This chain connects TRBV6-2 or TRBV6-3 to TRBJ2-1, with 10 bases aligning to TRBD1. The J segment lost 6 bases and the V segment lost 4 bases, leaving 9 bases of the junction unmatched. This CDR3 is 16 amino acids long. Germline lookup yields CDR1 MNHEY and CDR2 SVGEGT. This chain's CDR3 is CASSSRDRGMSNEQFF. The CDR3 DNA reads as TGTGCCAGCAGTTCCCGGGACAGGGGTATGTCCAATGAGCAGTTCTTC.

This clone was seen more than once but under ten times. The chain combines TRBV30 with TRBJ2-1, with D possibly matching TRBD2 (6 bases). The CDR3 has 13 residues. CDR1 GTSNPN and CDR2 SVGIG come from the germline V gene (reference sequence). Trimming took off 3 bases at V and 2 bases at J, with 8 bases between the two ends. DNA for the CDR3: TGTGCCTGGAGGAGACTAGCCTACAATGAGCAGTTCTTC. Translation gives CAWRRLAYNEQFF.